This T cell receptor beta chain is drawn from a study of blood T cell repertoires in COVID-19. Study information: Both acute and convalescent COVID-19 samples were obtained from the United States, Italy and Spain. Nucleic acid was either cDNA or gDNA, and it came from T cells, B-cell-depleted T cells, or PBMCs.

The authors' processing: Using reference gene primer amplification, nucleated cell counts were estimated. Clones were read by immunoSEQ multiplex PCR, and TCRdb kept only the in-frame ones, dropping some. From that table come the V and J calls and clone size; the DNA was used to work out D and trimming. This table has under 150,000 clones, about 80% appearing once. Deletions cut 0 bases from V and 4 bases from J, with 12 bases between. The CDR3 length is 15 residues. CDR1 is SEHNR and CDR2 is FQNEAQ in the germline V gene (reference sequence). The receptor was isolated from a woman older than 75 in a cohort sampled during active or convalescent COVID-19. Sequences were obtained from peripheral blood. The chain recombines TRBV7-9 with TRBJ1-1; a weak D match, TRBD1 (6 bases). DNA for the CDR3: TGTGCCAGCAGCTTAGCCCAGGGGAAGGCCACTGAAGCTTTCTTT. Translated, it gives CASSLAQGKATEAFF.